Presented here are 17 T cell receptor beta chains from one specimen sequenced in a study of blood T cell repertoires in COVID-19. Measured with immunoSEQ multiplex PCR; TCRdb has only the in-frame clones, and not every one. The data contain fewer than 200,000 clones, more than 60% of them seen just once; the ten biggest clones take up approximately 2.8%. The sample consisted of peripheral blood. The receptor set was obtained from a man between 65 and 85 years old with acute or convalescent COVID-19.

CDR3 sequence reads: CASSRQGLAANTGELFF. The CDR3 nucleotides are TGTGCCAGCAGCCGACAGGGACTAGCAGCAAACACCGGGGAGCTGTTTTTT. The chain recombines TRBV3-1 (or the pseudogene TRBV3-2) with TRBJ2-2, with 9 bases matching TRBD2. Germline CDR1 LGHDT, CDR2 YNNKEL (reference sequence). V trimming: 4 bases; J trimming: 2 bases; junction bases outside the gene matches: 8. CDR3 size: 17 residues.

The CDR3 region is CASSPTNLGANTEAFF. The CDR3 DNA sequence: TGTGCCAGCAGCCCCACGAATCTGGGGGCGAACACTGAAGCTTTCTTT. The chain carries TRBV7-2 and TRBJ1-1; the D gene is possibly TRBD1 (6 bases). The CDR3 consists of 16 residues. V lost 5 bases to trimming and J lost 1 base, with 17 bases between them. Looked up from germline, CDR1 is SGHTA and CDR2 is FQGNSA.

V and J are TRBV7-3 and TRBJ2-2, with 9 bases identical to TRBD1. Trimming cost V 5 bases and J 3 bases; bases outside gene matches: 10. The CDR3 totals 17 residues. Germline CDR1 and CDR2: SGHTA and FQGTGA. CDR3 in DNA: TGTGCCAGCAGCCCCAATCCGGGACAGGGATACACCGGGGAGCTGTTTTTT. Amino acid sequence: CASSPNPGQGYTGELFF.

The chain joins TRBV5-5 to TRBJ1-2; D remains unclear. Trimming took 1 base from V and 4 from J, leaving 14 bases between them. CDR3 length: 15 amino acids. Germline V gene lookup returns CDR1 SGHKS and CDR2 YYEKEE (reference sequence). CDR3 sequence (DNA): TGTGCCAGCAGCTTGCGTGCCGACACCTTCTATGGCTACACCTTC. This codes for CASSLRADTFYGYTF.

The chain employs TRBV6-5 and TRBJ2-7; D remains unclear. This CDR3 region has 10 residues. Germline CDR1 reads MNHEY; CDR2 reads SVGAGI. Trimming removed 8 bases at V and 3 bases at J, with 5 bases between. The CDR3 protein is CASPIYEQYF. In DNA, the CDR3 is TGTGCCAGCCCTATCTACGAGCAGTACTTC.

The chain carries TRBV2 and TRBJ1-5; D is unresolved. The CDR3 sequence is 14 residues long. Between the trimmed V and J ends, which lost 0 bases and 9 bases, there was a span of 12 bases. The germline gives CDR1 SNHLY, CDR2 FYNNEI. This CDR3 reads CASSEARRDTPQHF. CDR3 nucleotides: TGTGCCAGCAGTGAAGCGCGGAGGGATACGCCCCAGCATTTT.

The gene calls are TRBV27 and TRBJ2-1; tentatively, D is TRBD2 (5 bases). V lost 5 bases, J lost 0 bases, and 11 bases lay in between. The CDR3 has 15 residues. The germline V gene has CDR1 MNHEY and CDR2 SMNVEV (reference sequence). The CDR3 bases are TGTGCCAGCAGTACTCTCGCGGGCTCCTACAATGAGCAGTTCTTC. It translates to CASSTLAGSYNEQFF.

The V and J genes are TRBV12-3 or TRBV12-4 and TRBJ1-4, with D hard to call. The CDR3 is 13 amino acids. V lost 3 bases and J lost 7, with 9 bases in between. The CDR3 protein is CASSFTVVEKLFF. The CDR3 DNA sequence: TGTGCCAGCAGTTTCACGGTGGTTGAAAAACTGTTTTTT.

The V and J genes are TRBV7-2 and TRBJ2-7, with TRBD1 identical over 7 bases. The germline V gene has CDR1 SGHTA and CDR2 FQGNSA. The CDR3 has 14 residues. V shed 2 bases and J 6 bases; nucleotides not matched to a gene: 7. The CDR3 region is CASSLRPDRFEQYF. The CDR3 DNA is TGTGCCAGCAGCTTAAGGCCGGACAGGTTCGAGCAGTACTTC.

The chain is built from TRBV27 and TRBJ1-4, with D maybe TRBD1 (5 bases). Trimming removed 2 bases at V and 10 bases at J, with 20 bases between. CDR1 is MNHEY and CDR2 is SMNVEV in the germline V gene (reference sequence). CDR3 length equals 16 residues. In DNA form, the CDR3 reads TGTGCCAGCAGTTTAGGCGGGGCCCTAAGTCGCGGAAAACTGTTTTTT. It specifies CASSLGGALSRGKLFF.

The rearrangement links TRBV7-9 to TRBJ1-2; no clear D. The CDR3 is 13 amino acids. From germline, CDR1 is SEHNR and CDR2 FQNEAQ (reference sequence). Between the trimmed V and J ends, which lost 1 base and 6 bases, there was a span of 9 bases. The CDR3 sequence is CASSLGHGDGYTF. CDR3 sequence (DNA): TGTGCCAGCAGCTTAGGGCACGGGGATGGCTACACCTTC.

This clone appeared a single time. The rearrangement links TRBV13 to TRBJ1-1; TRBD1 might be the D (6 bases). Trimming removed 5 bases at V and 3 bases at J, with 13 bases between. Germline V gene data show CDR1 as PRHDT and CDR2 as FYEKMQ (reference sequence). The CDR3 runs to 14 residues. This chain's CDR3 is CASSKRTAYTEAFF. CDR3 coding DNA: TGTGCCAGCAGCAAACGGACAGCATACACTGAAGCTTTCTTT.

The chain recombines TRBV5-8 with TRBJ2-7, with D tentatively TRBD1 (6 bases). Germline CDR1 and CDR2: SGHTS and YDEGEE. CDR3 length: 13 residues. V was cut by 4 bases and J by 3 bases, with 11 bases left in between. The CDR3 here is CASSPEDSYEQYF. Written as DNA, the CDR3 is TGTGCCAGCAGCCCGGAGGACAGCTACGAGCAGTACTTC.

In its sample, this clone was seen a few times. The chain uses TRBV5-5 and TRBJ1-2; 8 bases line up with TRBD1. The CDR3 runs to 14 residues. Germline V gives CDR1 SGHKS, CDR2 YYEKEE (reference sequence). With V trimmed by 2 bases and J by 2 bases, 2 bases remained unmatched. CDR3 sequence: CASSFWDRNYGYTF. DNA of the CDR3: TGTGCCAGCAGCTTCTGGGACAGGAACTATGGCTACACCTTC.

J is TRBJ1-4 and V is TRBV28; D call uncertain. The CDR3 has 15 amino acids. The V gene lost 6 bases and the J gene lost 8 bases, with 19 bases spanning the gap. CDR1 and CDR2 (germline): MDHEN, SYDVKM. As DNA, the CDR3 is TGTGCCAGCAGCCCTGGCGGCGTTCCCAAAGAAAAACTGTTTTTT. This sequence encodes CASSPGGVPKEKLFF.

The gene calls are TRBV18 and TRBJ1-4, with a possible D match to TRBD1 (6 bases). The CDR3 is 16 amino acids. The germline V gene encodes CDR1 KGHSH and CDR2 LQKENI. Trimming left V 6 bases short and J 0 bases short, with 14 bases between. CDR3 region: CASSRSQGTTNEKLFF. For the CDR3, the DNA is TGTGCCAGCTCTCGTTCACAGGGCACAACTAATGAAAAACTGTTTTTT.

The chain carries TRBV6-5 and TRBJ2-5; 13 bases line up with TRBD2. Trimming at V came to 5 bases and at J to 5 bases, leaving 5 bases not matched to a gene. This CDR3 is built from 15 residues. Looked up from germline, CDR1 is MNHEY and CDR2 is SVGAGI. CDR3 nucleotides: TGTGCCAGCAGTAGGGGGACTAGCGGGGCCGAGACCCAGTACTTC. It is translated as CASSRGTSGAETQYF.